Sequencing of this T cell receptor beta chain was carried out in a study of T cells after yellow fever vaccination. This clonotype was detected a few times. Template switching by 5'RACE produced TCR cDNA, adding a universal primer site and UMIs. TCRdb analysed the 5' RACE reads with MiXCR anew, one entry per CDR3 protein. Of roughly 30,000 distinct CDR3 sequences listed, roughly a tenth are singletons. Study results and limitations: In post-booster samples, most primary-vaccination clones reappeared (approximately 96% CD4, about 90% CD8). Sequencing of sorted memory subsets on day 0 failed to detect almost all vaccine-responding clonotypes. Clonotypes shared by both compartments, CD4 and CD8, made up a small share.

The germline V gene encodes CDR1 MNHEY and CDR2 SVGAGI. Trimming cost V 2 bases and J 4 bases, with 10 bases left between them. This CDR3 spans 14 amino acids. The sample was PBMCs, either bulk or a sorted T-cell subset (CD4+, CD8+, memory, or dextramer-sorted; not recorded which), taken roughly 15 days after the first yellow fever vaccination. The rearrangement joins TRBV6-5 to TRBJ2-3; D is perhaps TRBD1 (6 bases). The TCR sequence derives from a man younger than 35 who received the YFV17D yellow fever vaccine. The DNA of the CDR3 is TGTGCCAGCAGTTACGGACAGAGGTCAGATACGCAGTATTTT. Its translation: CASSYGQRSDTQYF.